The present T cell receptor (beta chain) was sequenced within a study of blood T cell repertoires in COVID-19. At the level of the study: Whether acute or convalescent, the COVID-19 samples came from the United States, Italy and Spain. From T cells, B-cell-depleted T cells, or PBMCs came the material, which was cDNA or gDNA.

In the original workflow: Researchers report that nucleated cell counts were estimated from reference gene primer amplification. Data came from immunoSEQ multiplex PCR; TCRdb stores just in-frame clones and leaves some out. The D gene and trimming were derived from the DNA, and the V and J assignments and clone size from that table. Seen here are about 230,000 clones, 65% to 85% observed once, and the top ten hold approximately 4.7%. Germline V lookup: CDR1 SGDLS, CDR2 YYNGEE. This CDR3 has 13 residues. Trimming shortened V by 1 base and J by 3 bases, and 6 bases separated the two germline ends. Details on this clone: Other DNA sequences within the sample encode an identical CDR3.

The specimen sequenced was peripheral blood. The V and J genes are TRBV9 and TRBJ2-3; weak D call: TRBD1 (5 bases). The sequence was obtained from a man over 45 with active or convalescent COVID-19. DNA for the CDR3: TGTGCCAGCAGCGTATCAGGGACAGATACGCAGTATTTT. Protein product: CASSVSGTDTQYF.